The following is a T cell receptor beta chain sequence with its context. The antigen remains undetermined. Measured with immunoSEQ multiplex PCR; TCRdb has only the in-frame clones, and not every one. The profile covers approximately 30,000 clones, with around three quarters appearing a single time and about 7.6% taken by the ten largest. This CDR3 contains 15 residues. Looked up from germline, CDR1 is ENHRY and CDR2 is SYGVKD. Trimming took off 4 bases at V and 0 bases at J, with 12 bases between the two ends. The data stem from a study of a mutant IDH1 vaccine in newly diagnosed glioma. Study-level background: Vaccination started 4-6 weeks after radiotherapy alone, or with temozolomide cycles. Those enrolled had earlier been treated with radiotherapy, temozolomide, or both, mostly both. Week 47 marked visit V13, whereas week 35 marked visit V12.

Time point reported: week 35, safety follow-up. A 20-mer mutant IDH1 peptide at 300 ug was injected subcutaneously with topical imiquimod. The receptor's source is a man aged 45-60 years with glioma. The V call is TRBV10-3, the J call TRBJ1-2; D gene ambiguous. This material consisted of PBMCs, taken from a glioma patient whose treatment included an IDH1 peptide vaccine. The chain's CDR3 is CAISGRRRPNYGYTF. CDR3 DNA: TGTGCCATCAGTGGACGGAGACGGCCTAACTATGGCTACACCTTC.